Below, one TCR beta chain is given with its context. Its antigen target is currently unknown. No base qualities exist here, and no much larger clone lies one base off it. The data were taken from a study of T cell repertoires in cytomegalovirus infection (dated by TCRdb to 2018 to 2020). In terms of the full investigation: Donor HLA type was relevant to the analysis, as public TCR beta signatures indicated carriage of CMV infection together with the matching HLA type.

The sequencing machine was an Illumina HiSeq 1500. The public reads were run again by TCRdb, first through fastp at Q25 and then through MiXCR, and only productive beta chains were kept. Each CDR3 protein gets just one entry, which takes the most common genes and DNA from the rows behind it. The sample table contains around 260,000 distinct CDR3 sequences; only one count was recorded for around 25% of them. The leading ten clones occupy approximately 15% of the sample. Between the V and J ends, shortened by 4 bases and 4 bases respectively, the junction contains 19 bases. CDR1 SQVTM and CDR2 ANQGSEA were looked up in the germline V gene. Its CDR3 holds 15 amino acids, cysteine through phenylalanine. Here the CDR3 DNA is all that survives: 45 bases in frame from base 1. Overall study outcomes, separate from this receptor: Cumulative frequency of public TCR beta family members discriminated carriers of CMV infection plus the relevant HLA type in this cohort and an independent roughly 320-donor cohort. In the ex vivo response, HLA-C-restricted CMV-specific TCR beta clonotypes were dominant, and in two of eight donors the single most frequent clonotype came from this HLA-C-restricted group.

The sample taken for sequencing was PBMCs. The TCR was taken from a human donor in good health (CMV status not recorded). Some clones in this sample may be carry-over from other donors' samples. The sequence joins TRBV29-1 to TRBJ1-2, and perhaps TRBD1 as D gene, on 5 matching bases. The DNA sequence is given as TGCAGCGTTGTAGGGGACCCAGGTGCCAGCTATGGCTACACCTTC. It specifies CSVVGDPGASYGYTF. The CDR3 plus the reference TRBV29-1 and TRBJ1-2 genes for the other parts give the full variable domain: SAVISQKPSRDICQRGTSLTIQCQVDSQVTMMFWYRQQPGQSLTLIATANQGSEATYESGFVIDKFPISRPNLTFSTLTVSNMSPEDSSIYLCSVVGDPGASYGYTFGSGTRLTVV.